This TCR beta chain came from a study of spatial heterogeneity in lung cancer. Study information: Counts of TCR transcripts in tumor regions correlated strongly with a matched bulk RNA-seq T cell module score. TCR and UMI combinations that were unique each appeared, on average, more than ten times in raw reads.

This clonotype is medium-sized in the sample. Its specificity is not known. Little can be read into the size of this beta chain, an off-target read in a library designed for alpha chains. General study points: Ubiquitous and regional expanded TCR counts mirrored ubiquitous and regional nonsynonymous mutation counts, respectively. Tumoral mutation counts were tracked by counts of expanded intratumoral alpha and beta TCRs.

The time point here: sample taken at primary tumor resection. Extraction of whole RNA from tumor, nontumor lung or frozen PBMC preceded unsorted sequencing. TCRdb redid the calling of the 5' RACE reads with MiXCR, one entry per CDR3 protein. The data show approximately 3,500 distinct CDR3 sequences, just under 15% seen once. The receptor comes from a female donor with early-stage non-small cell lung cancer. This sample comprised lung tumor tissue, obtained at surgery.

The CDR3 is CAIQGFPYNEQFF. CDR3 in DNA: TGTGCCATCCAGGGGTTTCCCTACAATGAGCAGTTCTTC. The chain combines TRBV24-1 with TRBJ2-1, with D perhaps matching TRBD1 (6 bases). This CDR3 spans 13 amino acids. The V gene lost 11 bases and the J gene lost 2 bases, with 12 bases spanning the gap. Germline V gene sequence: CDR1 KGHDR, CDR2 SFDVKD.